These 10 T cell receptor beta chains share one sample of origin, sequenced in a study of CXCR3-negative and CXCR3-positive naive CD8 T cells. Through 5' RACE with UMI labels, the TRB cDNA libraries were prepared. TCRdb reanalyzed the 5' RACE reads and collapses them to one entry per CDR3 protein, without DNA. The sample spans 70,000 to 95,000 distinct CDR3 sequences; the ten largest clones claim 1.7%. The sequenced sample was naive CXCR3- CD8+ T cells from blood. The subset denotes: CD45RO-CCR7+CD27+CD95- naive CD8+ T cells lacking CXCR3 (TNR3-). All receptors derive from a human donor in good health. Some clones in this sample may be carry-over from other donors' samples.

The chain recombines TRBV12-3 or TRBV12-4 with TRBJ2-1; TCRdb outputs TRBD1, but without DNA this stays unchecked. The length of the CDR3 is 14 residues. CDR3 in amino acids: CASQAGAVPDEQFF.

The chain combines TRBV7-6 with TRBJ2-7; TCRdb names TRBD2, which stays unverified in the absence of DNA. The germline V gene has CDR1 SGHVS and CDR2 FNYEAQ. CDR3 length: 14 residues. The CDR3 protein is CASSPGGTGYEQYF.

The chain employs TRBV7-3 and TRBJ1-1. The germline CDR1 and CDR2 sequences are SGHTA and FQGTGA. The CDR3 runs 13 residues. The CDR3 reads CASSLVENSEAFF.

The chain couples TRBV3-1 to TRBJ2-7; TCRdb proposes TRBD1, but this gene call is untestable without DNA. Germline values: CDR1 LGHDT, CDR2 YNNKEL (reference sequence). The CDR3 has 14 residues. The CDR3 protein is CASSQAPPGGEQYF.

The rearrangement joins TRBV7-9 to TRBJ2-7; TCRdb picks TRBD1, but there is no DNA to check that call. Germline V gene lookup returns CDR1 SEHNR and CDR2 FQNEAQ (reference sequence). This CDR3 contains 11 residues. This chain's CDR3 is CASSLGEGQYF.

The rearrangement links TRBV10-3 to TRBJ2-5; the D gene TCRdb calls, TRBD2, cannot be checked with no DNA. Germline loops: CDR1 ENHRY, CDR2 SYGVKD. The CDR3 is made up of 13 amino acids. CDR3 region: CAPGPPPLETQYF.

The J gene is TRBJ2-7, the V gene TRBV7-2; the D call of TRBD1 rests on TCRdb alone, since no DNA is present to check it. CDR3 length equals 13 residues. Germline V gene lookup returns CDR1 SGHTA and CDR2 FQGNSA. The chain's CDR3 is CPQFLDRKYEQYF.

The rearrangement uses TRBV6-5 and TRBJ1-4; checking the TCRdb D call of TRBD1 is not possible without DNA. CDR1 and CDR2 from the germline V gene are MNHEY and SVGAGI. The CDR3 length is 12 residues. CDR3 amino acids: CASSGTGEKLFF.

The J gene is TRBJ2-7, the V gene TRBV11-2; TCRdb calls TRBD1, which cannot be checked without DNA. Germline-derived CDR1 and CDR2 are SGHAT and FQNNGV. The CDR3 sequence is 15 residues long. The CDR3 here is CASSLGGWAEDEQYF. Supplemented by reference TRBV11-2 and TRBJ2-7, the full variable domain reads EAGVAQSPRYKIIEKRQSVAFWCNPISGHATLYWYQQILGQGPKLLIQFQNNGVVDDSQLPKDRFSAERLKGVDSTLKIQPAKLEDSAVYLCASSLGGWAEDEQYFGPGTRLTVT.

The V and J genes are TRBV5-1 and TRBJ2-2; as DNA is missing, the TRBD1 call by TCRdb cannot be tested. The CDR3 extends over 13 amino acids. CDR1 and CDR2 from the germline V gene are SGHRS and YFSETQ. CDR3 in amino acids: CASSFGGAGELFF.